The 2 T cell receptor beta chains reported below all come from one sample, sequenced in a study of cytomegalovirus exposure and HLA in healthy donors. The PCR made use of 60 Vbeta and 13 Jbeta primers. Produced via immunoSEQ multiplex PCR; TCRdb's table is partial and in-frame only. This table has 130,000 to 150,000 clones, 80% to 85% appearing once. The sample consisted of PBMCs. The receptors were sampled from a boy under 10 years old in good health and CMV-seronegative.

The chain employs TRBV19 and TRBJ2-7; D may be TRBD2 (5 bases). This CDR3 has 15 residues. Trimming pared 3 bases from V and 4 bases from J, leaving 16 bases between. CDR1 LNHDA and CDR2 SQIVND come from the germline V gene (reference sequence). The DNA of the CDR3 is TGTGCCAGTAGTATCTCAGCGGAACCCTGGTACGAGCAGTACTTC. Its translation is CASSISAEPWYEQYF.

The chain is built from TRBV7-9 and TRBJ1-5, with D unclear. This CDR3 region has 16 residues. Germline V gene sequence: CDR1 SEHNR, CDR2 FQNEAQ (reference sequence). The V end lost 5 bases, the J end lost 4 bases, and 18 bases lay between the germline ends. CDR3 DNA sequence: TGTGCCAGCAGCGTAACCTCCGGACTCGATAATCAGCCCCAGCATTTT. Protein sequence: CASSVTSGLDNQPQHF.